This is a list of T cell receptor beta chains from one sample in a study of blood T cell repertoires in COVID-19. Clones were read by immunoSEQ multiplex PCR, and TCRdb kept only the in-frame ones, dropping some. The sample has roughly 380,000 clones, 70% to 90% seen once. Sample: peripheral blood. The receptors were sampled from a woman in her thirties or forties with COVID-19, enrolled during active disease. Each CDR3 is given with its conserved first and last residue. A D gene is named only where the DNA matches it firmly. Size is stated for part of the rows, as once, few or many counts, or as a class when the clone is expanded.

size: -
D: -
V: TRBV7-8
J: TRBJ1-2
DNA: TGTGCCAGCAGCTTGTTTCAGGGAGGTGGCTACACCTTC
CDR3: CASSLFQGGGYTF

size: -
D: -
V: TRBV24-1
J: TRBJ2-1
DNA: TGTGCCACCTCAACCCCGAGTTACAATGAGCAGTTCTTC
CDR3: CATSTPSYNEQFF

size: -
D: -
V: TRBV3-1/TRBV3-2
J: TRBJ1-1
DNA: TGTGCCAGCAGCCAAGAGGGGGGGAACACTGAAGCTTTCTTT
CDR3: CASSQEGGNTEAFF

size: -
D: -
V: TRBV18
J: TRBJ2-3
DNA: TGTGCCAGCTCACCACGGGCAGCAGATACGCAGTATTTT
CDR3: CASSPRAADTQYF

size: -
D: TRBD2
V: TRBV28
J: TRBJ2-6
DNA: TGTGCCAGCAGTTTGGGGGGGACCAACGTCCTGACTTTC
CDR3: CASSLGGTNVLTF

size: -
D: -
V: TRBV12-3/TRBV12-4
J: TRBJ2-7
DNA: TGTGCCAGCAGCTTTGCGAGTTACGAGCAGTACTTC
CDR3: CASSFASYEQYF

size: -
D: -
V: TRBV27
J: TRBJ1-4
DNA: TGTGCCAGCAGTTTAAAGAATTCAGGGCTTTTGGTTAGAATTTTT
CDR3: CASSLKNSGLLVRIF

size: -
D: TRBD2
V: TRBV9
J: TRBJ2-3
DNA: TGTGCCAGCAGCTTTAGCGGGAGGGCCACAGATACGCAGTATTTT
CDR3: CASSFSGRATDTQYF

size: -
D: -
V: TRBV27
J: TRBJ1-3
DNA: TGTGCTTCCAGGGTCTCCTCTGGAAACACCATATATTTT
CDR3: CASRVSSGNTIYF

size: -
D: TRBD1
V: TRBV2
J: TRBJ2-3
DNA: TGTGCCAGCAATTCCAGGGACAGGGGGCGAGATACGCAGTATTTT
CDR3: CASNSRDRGRDTQYF

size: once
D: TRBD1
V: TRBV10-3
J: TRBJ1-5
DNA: TGTGCCATCAGCCCGGGACAGGGAGGAACGAGCAATCAGCCCCAGCATTTT
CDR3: CAISPGQGGTSNQPQHF

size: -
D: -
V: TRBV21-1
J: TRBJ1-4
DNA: TGTGCCAGCAGCTACCGACAGGGCCCTAATGAAAAACTGTTTTTT
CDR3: CASSYRQGPNEKLFF

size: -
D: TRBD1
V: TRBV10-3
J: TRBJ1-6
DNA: TGTGCCATCAGGAGCTCGGACAGGTCTAATTCACCCCTCCACTTT
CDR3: CAIRSSDRSNSPLHF

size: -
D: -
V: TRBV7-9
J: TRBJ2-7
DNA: TGTGCCAGCAGCTTCCAGGGGACCTTAACCTACGAGCAGTACTTC
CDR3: CASSFQGTLTYEQYF

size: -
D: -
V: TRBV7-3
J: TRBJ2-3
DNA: TGTGCCAGCAGCTTATACGGGGAGGTAGATACGCAGTATTTT
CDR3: CASSLYGEVDTQYF

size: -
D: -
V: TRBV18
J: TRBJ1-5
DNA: TGTGCCAGCTCACCGAACAGGATTAGCAATCAGCCCCAGCATTTT
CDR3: CASSPNRISNQPQHF

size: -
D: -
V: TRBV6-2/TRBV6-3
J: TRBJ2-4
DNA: TGTGCCAGCAGTTACTATCCCCAGGGGCTAGCCAAAAACATTCAGTACTTC
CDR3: CASSYYPQGLAKNIQYF

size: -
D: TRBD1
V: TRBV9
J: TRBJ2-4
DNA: TGTGCCAGCAGCGTAACACAGGGGGAGAACATTCAGTACTTC
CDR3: CASSVTQGENIQYF

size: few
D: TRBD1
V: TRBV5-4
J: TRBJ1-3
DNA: TGTGCCAGCAGCTCCACGCTGACAGGGGGCAGTGGAAACACCATATATTTT
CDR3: CASSSTLTGGSGNTIYF

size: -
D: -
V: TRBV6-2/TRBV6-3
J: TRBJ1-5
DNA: TGTGCCAGCAGTTACGGGGGGGGCAATCAGCCCCAGCATTTT
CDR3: CASSYGGGNQPQHF

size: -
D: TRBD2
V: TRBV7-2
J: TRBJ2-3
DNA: TGTGCCAGCAGCTTAGTCGGGGGGGGAAGCACAGATACGCAGTATTTT
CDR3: CASSLVGGGSTDTQYF

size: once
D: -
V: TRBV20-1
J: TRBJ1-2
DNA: TGCAGTGCTAGTGGGGGGGGCAGGAACTATGGCTACACCTTC
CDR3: CSASGGGRNYGYTF

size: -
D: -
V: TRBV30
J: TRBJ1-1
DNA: TGTGCCTGGAGTGTAGGAGCGTACACTGAAGCTTTCTTT
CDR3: CAWSVGAYTEAFF

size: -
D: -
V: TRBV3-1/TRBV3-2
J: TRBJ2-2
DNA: TGTGCCAGCAGCCAAGCAGCTAGCGCGGCCCCCACCGGGGAGCTGTTTTTT
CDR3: CASSQAASAAPTGELFF

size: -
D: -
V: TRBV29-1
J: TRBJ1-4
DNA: TGCAGCGTACCCGAGGCAACTAATGAAAAACTGTTTTTT
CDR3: CSVPEATNEKLFF

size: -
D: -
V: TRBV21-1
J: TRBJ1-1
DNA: TGTGCCAGCAGCAAAGGCCGAGGGGGGGCCGACTTTATATACACTGAAGCTTTCTTT
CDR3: CASSKGRGGADFIYTEAFF

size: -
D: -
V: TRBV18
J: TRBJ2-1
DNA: TGTGCCAGCTCACCACCGTCAGGGGTCCCCTTTGGGCAGTTCTTC
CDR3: CASSPPSGVPFGQFF

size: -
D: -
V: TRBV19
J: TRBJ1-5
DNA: TGTGCCAGTAGGAGCCCCAGGGCTAACAATCAGCCCCAGCATTTT
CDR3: CASRSPRANNQPQHF

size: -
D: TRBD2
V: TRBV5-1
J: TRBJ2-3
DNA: TGCGCCAGCAGCGAAGGACTAGCGAAAGACTTAGATACGCAGTATTTT
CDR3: CASSEGLAKDLDTQYF

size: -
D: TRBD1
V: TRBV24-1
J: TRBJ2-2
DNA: TGTGCCACCAGCCAGGGGGCGCGATCTCCCGGGGAGCTGTTTTTT
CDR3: CATSQGARSPGELFF

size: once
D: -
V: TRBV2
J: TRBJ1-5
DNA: TGTGCCAGCTGCGGCGGGATCAATCAGCCCCAGCATTTT
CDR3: CASCGGINQPQHF

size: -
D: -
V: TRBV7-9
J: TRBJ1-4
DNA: TGTGCCAGCAGCCTAGGTGTTCTCGCTAATGAAAAACTGTTTTTT
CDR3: CASSLGVLANEKLFF

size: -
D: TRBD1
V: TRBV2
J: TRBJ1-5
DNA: TGTGCCAGCAAACAACAGGGGAATCAGCCCCAGCATTTT
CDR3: CASKQQGNQPQHF

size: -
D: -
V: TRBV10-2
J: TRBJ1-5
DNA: TGCGCCAGCTCGGGAAGCGGCCGAGCGGATCAGCCCCAGCATTTT
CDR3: CASSGSGRADQPQHF

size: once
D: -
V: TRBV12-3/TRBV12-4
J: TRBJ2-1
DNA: TGTGCCAGCAGCCTGTTCTCGGGTGAGCAGTTCTTC
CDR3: CASSLFSGEQFF

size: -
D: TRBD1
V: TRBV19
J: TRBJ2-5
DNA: TGTGCCAGTAGTACGGACAGGGAAGAGACCCAGTACTTC
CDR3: CASSTDREETQYF

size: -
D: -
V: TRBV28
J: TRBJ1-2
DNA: TGTGCCAGCAGTTTTCAGGGGTACTATGGCTACACCTTC
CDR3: CASSFQGYYGYTF

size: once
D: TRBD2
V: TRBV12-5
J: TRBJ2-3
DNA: TGTGCTAGTGGTTTGGTACAAGACGGGAGGACTAGCACAGATACGCAGTATTTT
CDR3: CASGLVQDGRTSTDTQYF

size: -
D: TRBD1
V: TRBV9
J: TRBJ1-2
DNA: TGTGCCAGCAGCGAGGTGGACAGGGTCGGTGGCTACACCTTC
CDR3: CASSEVDRVGGYTF

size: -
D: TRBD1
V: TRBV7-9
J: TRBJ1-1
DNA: TGTGCCAGCAGCCTTCGGACAGGGGGCGCAGATAGTGAAGCTTTCTTT
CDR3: CASSLRTGGADSEAFF

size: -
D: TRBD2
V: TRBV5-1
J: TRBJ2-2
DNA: TGCGCCAGCAGCTCATCGGGACTAGTGAACACCGGGGAGCTGTTTTTT
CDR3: CASSSSGLVNTGELFF

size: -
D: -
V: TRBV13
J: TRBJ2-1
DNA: TGTGCCAGCAGCTCACCTTGGGGGCTCAATGAGCAGTTCTTC
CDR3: CASSSPWGLNEQFF

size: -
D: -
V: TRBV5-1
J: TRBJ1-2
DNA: TGCGCCAGCAGCTTGCAGGCAAGCACTAACTATGGCTACACCTTC
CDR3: CASSLQASTNYGYTF

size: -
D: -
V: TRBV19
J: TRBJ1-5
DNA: TGTGCCAGTAGTACCCGGACGGGCGGGGGGTATAGCAATCAGCCCCAGCATTTT
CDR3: CASSTRTGGGYSNQPQHF

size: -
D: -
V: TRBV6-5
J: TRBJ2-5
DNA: TGTGCCAGCAGTTACTACGACACCCAAGAGACCCAGTACTTC
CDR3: CASSYYDTQETQYF

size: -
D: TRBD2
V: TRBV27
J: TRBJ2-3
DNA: TGTGCCAGCAGTTTTACCCGACTAGCGGGAGTTGTAAGCACAGATACGCAGTATTTT
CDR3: CASSFTRLAGVVSTDTQYF

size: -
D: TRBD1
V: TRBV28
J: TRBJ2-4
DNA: TGTGCCAGCAGTTTACCACTGACAGGGACCGATACCCTAGCCAAAAACATTCAGTACTTC
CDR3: CASSLPLTGTDTLAKNIQYF

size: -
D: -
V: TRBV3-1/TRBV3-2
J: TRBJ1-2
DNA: TGTGCCAGCAGCCCCGGGGGGGGAGGGGACTATGGCTACACCTTC
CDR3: CASSPGGGGDYGYTF

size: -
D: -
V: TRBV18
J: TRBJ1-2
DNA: TGTGCCAGCTCACCGACACAGATCTATGGCTACACCTTC
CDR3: CASSPTQIYGYTF

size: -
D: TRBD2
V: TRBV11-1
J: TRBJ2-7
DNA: TGTGCCAGCAGCACCCGACTAGCGGGGACGAGTGAGCAGTACTTC
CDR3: CASSTRLAGTSEQYF

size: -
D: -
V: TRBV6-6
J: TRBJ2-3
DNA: TGTGCCAGCACCTTCAGCGCGGATCACACAGATACGCAGTATTTT
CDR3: CASTFSADHTDTQYF

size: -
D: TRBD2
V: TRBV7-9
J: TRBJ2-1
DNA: TGTGCCAGCAGCTTAGTAGCGGGAGCCTGGAATGAGCAGTTCTTC
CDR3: CASSLVAGAWNEQFF

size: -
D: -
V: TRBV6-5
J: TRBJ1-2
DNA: TGTGCCAGGTCCACTGGTGGTTTCTACACCTTC
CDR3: CARSTGGFYTF